This T cell receptor beta chain was obtained from a study of cytotoxic CD8 clonotypes in ibrutinib-treated CLL. Across the study: Partial responses numbered roughly 25 and complete responses 2; after a median about 72 months, roughly 14 stayed remitted and approximately twelve progressed.

The study, taken as a whole, reports: Clonality climbed at ibrutinib response, then dropped toward baseline at progression. Against age-matched healthy donors, baseline clonality ran higher and tracked circulating CD8+ T-cell counts.

Details on this clone: Its matching antigen is unknown.

The CDR3 is 16 residues long. The V end was cut by 2 bases, the J end by 6 bases, with 19 bases between. CDR1 and CDR2 from the germline V gene are MGHRA and YSYEKL. Deep sequencing aimed at 1 in 200,000 to 1 in 1 million T cells' resolution. The repertoire was sequenced with immunoSEQ multiplex PCR; TCRdb's copy has only in-frame clones and lacks some. The table lists 150,000 or so clones, approximately 85% of them singletons. The TCR originated in a human donor with chronic lymphocytic leukemia. The sample was PBMCs, taken after 24 months of ibrutinib treatment. This chain uses TRBV4-1 with TRBJ1-2; D is possibly TRBD1 (6 bases). CDR3 sequence reads: CASSQRLSGGMDGYTF. DNA of the CDR3: TGCGCCAGCAGCCAAAGGCTTTCGGGGGGCATGGATGGCTACACCTTC.